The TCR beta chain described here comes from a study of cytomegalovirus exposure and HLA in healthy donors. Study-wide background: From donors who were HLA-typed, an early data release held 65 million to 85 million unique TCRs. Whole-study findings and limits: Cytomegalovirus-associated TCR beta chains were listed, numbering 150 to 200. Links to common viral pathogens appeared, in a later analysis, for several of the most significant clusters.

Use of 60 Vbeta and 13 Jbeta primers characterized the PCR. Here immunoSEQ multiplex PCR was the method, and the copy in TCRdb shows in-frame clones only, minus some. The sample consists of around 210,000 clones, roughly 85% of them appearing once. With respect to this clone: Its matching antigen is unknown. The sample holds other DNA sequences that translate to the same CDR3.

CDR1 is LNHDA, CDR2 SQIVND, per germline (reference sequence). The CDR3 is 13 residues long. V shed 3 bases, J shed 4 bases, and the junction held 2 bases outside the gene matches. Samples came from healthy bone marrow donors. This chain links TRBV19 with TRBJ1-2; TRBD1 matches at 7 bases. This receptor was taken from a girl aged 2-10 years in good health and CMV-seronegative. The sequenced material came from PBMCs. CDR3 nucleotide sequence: TGTGCCAGTAGTATTGACAGGGTCTATGGCTACACCTTC. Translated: CASSIDRVYGYTF.